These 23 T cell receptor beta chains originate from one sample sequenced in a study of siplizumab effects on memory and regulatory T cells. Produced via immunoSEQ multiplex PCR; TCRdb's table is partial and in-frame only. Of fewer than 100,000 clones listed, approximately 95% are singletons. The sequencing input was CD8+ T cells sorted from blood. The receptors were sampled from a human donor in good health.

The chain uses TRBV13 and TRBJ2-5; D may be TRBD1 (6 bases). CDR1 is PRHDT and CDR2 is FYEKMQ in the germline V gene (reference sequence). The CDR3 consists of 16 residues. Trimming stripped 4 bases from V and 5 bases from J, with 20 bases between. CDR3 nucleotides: TGTGCCAGCAGCTCAAGAGGACAGACAAGAGGGGAGACCCAGTACTTC. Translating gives CASSSRGQTRGETQYF.

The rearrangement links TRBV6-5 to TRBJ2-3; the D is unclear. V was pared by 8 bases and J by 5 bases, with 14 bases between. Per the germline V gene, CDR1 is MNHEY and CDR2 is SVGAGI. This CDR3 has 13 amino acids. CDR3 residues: CASRRQGRDTQYF. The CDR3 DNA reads TGTGCCAGCCGGCGCCAAGGTCGAGATACGCAGTATTTT.

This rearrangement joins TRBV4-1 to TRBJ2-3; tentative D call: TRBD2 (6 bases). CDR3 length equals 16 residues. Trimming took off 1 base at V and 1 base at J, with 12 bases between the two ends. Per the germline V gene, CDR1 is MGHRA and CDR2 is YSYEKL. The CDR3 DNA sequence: TGCGCCAGCAGCCAAGGGCGGTGGGGGGGCACAGATACGCAGTATTTT. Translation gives CASSQGRWGGTDTQYF.

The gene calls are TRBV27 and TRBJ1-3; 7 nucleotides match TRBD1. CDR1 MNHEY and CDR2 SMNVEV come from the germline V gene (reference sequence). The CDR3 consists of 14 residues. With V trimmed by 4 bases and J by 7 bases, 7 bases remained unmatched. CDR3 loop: CASSWDSLWNTIYF. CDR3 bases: TGTGCCAGCAGTTGGGACAGCCTCTGGAACACCATATATTTT.

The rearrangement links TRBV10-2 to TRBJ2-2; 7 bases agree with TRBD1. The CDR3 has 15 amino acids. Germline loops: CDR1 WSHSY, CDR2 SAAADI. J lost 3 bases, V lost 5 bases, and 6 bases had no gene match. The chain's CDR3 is CASSTDRVYTGELFF. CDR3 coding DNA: TGCGCCAGCAGTACCGACAGGGTGTACACCGGGGAGCTGTTTTTT.

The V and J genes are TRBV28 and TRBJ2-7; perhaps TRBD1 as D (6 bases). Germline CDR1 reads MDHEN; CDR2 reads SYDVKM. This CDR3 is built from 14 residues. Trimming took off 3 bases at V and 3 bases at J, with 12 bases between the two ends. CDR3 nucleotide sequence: TGTGCCAGCAGTTTTTCCACAGGGAACTACGAGCAGTACTTC. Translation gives CASSFSTGNYEQYF.

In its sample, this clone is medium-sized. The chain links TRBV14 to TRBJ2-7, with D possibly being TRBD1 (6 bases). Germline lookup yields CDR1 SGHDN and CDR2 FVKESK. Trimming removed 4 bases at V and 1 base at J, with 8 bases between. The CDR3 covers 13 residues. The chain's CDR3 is CASSRDRSYEQYF. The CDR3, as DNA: TGTGCCAGCAGCCGAGACAGGTCCTACGAGCAGTACTTC.

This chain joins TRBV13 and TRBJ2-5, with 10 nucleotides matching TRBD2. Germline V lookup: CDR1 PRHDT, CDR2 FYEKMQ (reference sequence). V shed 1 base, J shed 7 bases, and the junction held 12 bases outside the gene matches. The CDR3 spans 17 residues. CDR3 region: CASSLVAEREGLGTQYF. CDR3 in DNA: TGTGCCAGCAGCTTAGTGGCGGAGCGGGAGGGCCTCGGGACCCAGTACTTC.

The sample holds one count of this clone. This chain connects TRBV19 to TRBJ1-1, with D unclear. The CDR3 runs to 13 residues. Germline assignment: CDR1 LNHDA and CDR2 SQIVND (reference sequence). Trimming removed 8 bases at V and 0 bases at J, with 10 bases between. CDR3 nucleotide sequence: TGTGCCAGTGCCAATTGGGTGAACACTGAAGCTTTCTTT. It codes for CASANWVNTEAFF.

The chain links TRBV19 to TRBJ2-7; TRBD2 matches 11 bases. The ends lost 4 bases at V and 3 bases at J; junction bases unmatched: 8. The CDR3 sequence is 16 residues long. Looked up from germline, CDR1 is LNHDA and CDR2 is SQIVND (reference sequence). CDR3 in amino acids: CASSTHLAGGVYEQYF. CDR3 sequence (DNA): TGTGCCAGTAGTACTCATCTAGCGGGAGGAGTCTACGAGCAGTACTTC.

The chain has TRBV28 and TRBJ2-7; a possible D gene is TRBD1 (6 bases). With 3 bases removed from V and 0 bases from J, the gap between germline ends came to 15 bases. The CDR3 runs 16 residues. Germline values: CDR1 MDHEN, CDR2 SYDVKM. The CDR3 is CASSLWETDSSYEQYF. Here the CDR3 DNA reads TGTGCCAGCAGTTTGTGGGAAACGGACAGCTCCTACGAGCAGTACTTC.

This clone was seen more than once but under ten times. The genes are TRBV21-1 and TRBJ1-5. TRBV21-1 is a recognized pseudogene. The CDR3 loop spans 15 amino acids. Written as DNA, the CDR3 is TGTGCCAGCAGTTTCAGGAGCAAAGAAACACAGCCCCAGCATTTT. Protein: CASSFRSKETQPQHF.

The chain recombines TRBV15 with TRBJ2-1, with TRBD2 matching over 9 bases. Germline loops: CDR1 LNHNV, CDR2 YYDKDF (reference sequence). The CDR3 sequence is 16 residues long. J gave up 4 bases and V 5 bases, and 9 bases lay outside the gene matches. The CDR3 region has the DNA TGTGCCACCAGCGACCGAGCGGGAGGCCCATACAATGAGCAGTTCTTC. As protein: CATSDRAGGPYNEQFF.

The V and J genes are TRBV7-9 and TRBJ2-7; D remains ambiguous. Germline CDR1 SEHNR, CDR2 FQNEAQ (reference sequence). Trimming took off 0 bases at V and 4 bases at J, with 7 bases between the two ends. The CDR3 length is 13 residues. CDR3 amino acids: CASSLAFAYEQYF. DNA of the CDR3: TGTGCCAGCAGCTTAGCGTTCGCGTACGAGCAGTACTTC.

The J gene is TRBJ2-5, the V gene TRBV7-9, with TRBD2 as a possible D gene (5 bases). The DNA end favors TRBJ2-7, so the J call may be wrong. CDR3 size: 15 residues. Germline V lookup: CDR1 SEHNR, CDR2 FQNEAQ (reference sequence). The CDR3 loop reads CASSSDYPTSYEQYF. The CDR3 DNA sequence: TGTGCCAGCAGCTCAGACTACCCCACCTCCTACGAGCAGTACTTC.

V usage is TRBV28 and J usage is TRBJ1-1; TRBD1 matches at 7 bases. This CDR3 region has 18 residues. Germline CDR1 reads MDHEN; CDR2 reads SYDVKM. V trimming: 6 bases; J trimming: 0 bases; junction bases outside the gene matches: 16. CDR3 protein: CASSKQGLHLFMNTEAFF. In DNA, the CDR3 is TGTGCCAGCAGCAAACAGGGGCTTCACCTGTTTATGAACACTGAAGCTTTCTTT. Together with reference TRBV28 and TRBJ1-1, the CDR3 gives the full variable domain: DVKVTQSSRYLVKRTGEKVFLECVQDMDHENMFWYRQDPGLGLRLIYFSYDVKMKEKGDIPEGYSVSREKKERFSLILESASTNQTSMYLCASSKQGLHLFMNTEAFFGQGTRLTVV.

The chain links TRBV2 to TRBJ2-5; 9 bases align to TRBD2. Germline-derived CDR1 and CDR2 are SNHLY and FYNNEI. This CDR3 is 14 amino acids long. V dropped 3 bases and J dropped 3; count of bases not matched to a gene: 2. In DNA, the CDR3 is TGTGCCAGCAGTGAGCTAGCGGGGAAAGAGACCCAGTACTTC. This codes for CASSELAGKETQYF. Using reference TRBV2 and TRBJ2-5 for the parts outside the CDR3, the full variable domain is EPEVTQTPSHQVTQMGQEVILRCVPISNHLYFYWYRQILGQKVEFLVSFYNNEISEKSEIFDDQFSVERPDGSNFTLKIRSTKLEDSAMYFCASSELAGKETQYFGPGTRLLVL.

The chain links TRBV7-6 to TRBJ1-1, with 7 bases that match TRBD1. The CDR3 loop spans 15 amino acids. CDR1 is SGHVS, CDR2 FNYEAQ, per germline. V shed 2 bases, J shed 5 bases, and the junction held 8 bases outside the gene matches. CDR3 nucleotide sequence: TGTGCCAGCAGCTTACGTCCCAGGGGGGATACTGAAGCTTTCTTT. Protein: CASSLRPRGDTEAFF.

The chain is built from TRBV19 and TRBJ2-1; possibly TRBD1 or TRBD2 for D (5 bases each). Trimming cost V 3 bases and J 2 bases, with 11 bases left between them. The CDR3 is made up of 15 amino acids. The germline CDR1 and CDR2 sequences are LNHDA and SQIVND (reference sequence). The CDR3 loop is CASSILRGPYNEQFF. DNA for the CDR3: TGTGCCAGTAGTATTTTACGGGGCCCCTACAATGAGCAGTTCTTC. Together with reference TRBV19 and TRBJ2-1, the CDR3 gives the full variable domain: DGGITQSPKYLFRKEGQNVTLSCEQNLNHDAMYWYRQDPGQGLRLIYYSQIVNDFQKGDIAEGYSVSREKKESFPLTVTSAQKNPTAFYLCASSILRGPYNEQFFGPGTRLTVL.

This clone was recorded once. CDR3 nucleotides: TGTGCCAGCAGTTACTCGGGGTCCCCTTACTACGAGCAGTACTTC. Protein: CASSYSGSPYYEQYF. The chain carries TRBV6-5 and TRBJ2-7; no firm D call. The germline V gene encodes CDR1 MNHEY and CDR2 SVGAGI. Trimming left V 0 bases short and J 3 bases short, with 12 bases between. There are 15 residues in the CDR3.

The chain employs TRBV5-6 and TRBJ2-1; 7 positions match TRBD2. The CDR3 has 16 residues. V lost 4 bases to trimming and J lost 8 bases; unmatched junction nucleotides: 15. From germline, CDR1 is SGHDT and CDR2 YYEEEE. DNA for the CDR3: TGTGCCAGCAGCCCCCCCAGCGGGAAGCGAGGCGATGAGCAGTTCTTC. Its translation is CASSPPSGKRGDEQFF.

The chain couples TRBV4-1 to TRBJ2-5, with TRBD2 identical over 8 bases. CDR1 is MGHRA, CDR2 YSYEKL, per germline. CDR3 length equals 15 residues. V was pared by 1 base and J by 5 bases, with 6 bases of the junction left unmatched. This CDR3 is CASSQVAGGGETQYF. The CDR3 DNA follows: TGCGCCAGCAGCCAAGTGGCGGGAGGAGGGGAGACCCAGTACTTC.

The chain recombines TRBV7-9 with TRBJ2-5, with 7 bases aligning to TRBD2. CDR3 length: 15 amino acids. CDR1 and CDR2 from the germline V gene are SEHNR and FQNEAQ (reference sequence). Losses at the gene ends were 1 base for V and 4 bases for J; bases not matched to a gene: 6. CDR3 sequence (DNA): TGTGCCAGCAGCTTAGTACGGGGGGAACGAGAGACCCAGTACTTC. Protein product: CASSLVRGERETQYF.